This T cell receptor beta chain is drawn from a study of blood T cell repertoires in COVID-19. At the level of the study: Sites in the United States, Italy and Spain provided acute and convalescent COVID-19 samples. Sources were T cells, B-cell-depleted T cells, or PBMCs; the material itself was cDNA or gDNA.

Trimming shortened V by 4 bases and J by 0 bases, and 8 bases separated the two germline ends. The CDR3 has 14 residues. Germline V CDR1 and CDR2: LGHNA, YNFKEQ. This clone was observed a single time. As originally analysed: How many nucleated cells were present was estimated from reference gene primer amplification. The method was immunoSEQ multiplex PCR; TCRdb's version includes in-frame clones alone and lacks a portion of them. The D gene and trimming were derived from the DNA, and the V and J assignments and clone size from that table. The table shows about 140,000 clones, with 80% to 85% occurring only once.

The sequence was collected from a woman of 80 years or more with acute or convalescent COVID-19. The sequenced sample was peripheral blood. The chain carries TRBV4-2 and TRBJ2-3; TRBD2 is a possible D gene (5 bases). The CDR3 DNA reads TGTGCCAGCAGCCCACGGACTAGCACAGATACGCAGTATTTT. Protein sequence: CASSPRTSTDTQYF.